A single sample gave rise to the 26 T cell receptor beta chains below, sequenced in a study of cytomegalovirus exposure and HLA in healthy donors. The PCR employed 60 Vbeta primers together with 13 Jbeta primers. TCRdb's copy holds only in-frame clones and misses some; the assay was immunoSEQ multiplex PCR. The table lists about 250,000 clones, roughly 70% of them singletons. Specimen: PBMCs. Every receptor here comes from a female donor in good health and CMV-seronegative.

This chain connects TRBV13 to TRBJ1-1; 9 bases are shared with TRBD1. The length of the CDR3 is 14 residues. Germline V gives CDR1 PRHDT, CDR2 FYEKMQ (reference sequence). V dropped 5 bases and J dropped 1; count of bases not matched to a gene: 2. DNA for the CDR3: TGTGCCAGCAGCCCGACAGGGGGGAACACTGAAGCTTTCTTT. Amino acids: CASSPTGGNTEAFF.

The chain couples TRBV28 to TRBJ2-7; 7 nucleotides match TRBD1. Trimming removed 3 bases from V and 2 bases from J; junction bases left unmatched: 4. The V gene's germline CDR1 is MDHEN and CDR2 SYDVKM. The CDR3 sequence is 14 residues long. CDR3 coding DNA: TGTGCCAGCAGTTTGACAGGGAGCCCCTACGAGCAGTACTTC. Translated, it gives CASSLTGSPYEQYF.

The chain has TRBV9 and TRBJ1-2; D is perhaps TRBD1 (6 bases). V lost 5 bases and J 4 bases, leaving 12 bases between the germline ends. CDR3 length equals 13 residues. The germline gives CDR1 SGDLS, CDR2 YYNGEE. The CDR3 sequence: CASSAGQPYGYTF. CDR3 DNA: TGTGCCAGCAGTGCTGGACAGCCCTATGGCTACACCTTC.

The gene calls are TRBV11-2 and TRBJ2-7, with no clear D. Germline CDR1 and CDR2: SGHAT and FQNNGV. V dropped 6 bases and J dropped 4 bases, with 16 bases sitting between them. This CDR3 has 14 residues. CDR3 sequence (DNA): TGTGCCAGCAGTCCAACTCCGTTCGGTTACGAGCAGTACTTC. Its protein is CASSPTPFGYEQYF. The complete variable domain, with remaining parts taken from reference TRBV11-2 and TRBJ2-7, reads EAGVAQSPRYKIIEKRQSVAFWCNPISGHATLYWYQQILGQGPKLLIQFQNNGVVDDSQLPKDRFSAERLKGVDSTLKIQPAKLEDSAVYLCASSPTPFGYEQYFGPGTRLTVT.

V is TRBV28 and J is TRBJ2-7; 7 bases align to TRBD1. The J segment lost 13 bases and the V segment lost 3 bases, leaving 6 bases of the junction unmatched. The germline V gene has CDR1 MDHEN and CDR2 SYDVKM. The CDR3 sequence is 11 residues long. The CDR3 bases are TGTGCCAGCAGTTTTTTCGGGACAGTTTACTTC. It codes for CASSFFGTVYF.

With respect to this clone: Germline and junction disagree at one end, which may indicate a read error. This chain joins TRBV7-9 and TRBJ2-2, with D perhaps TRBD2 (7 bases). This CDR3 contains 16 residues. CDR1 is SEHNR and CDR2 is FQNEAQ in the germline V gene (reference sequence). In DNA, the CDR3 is TGTTCCAGCAGCCCTTTCGGGGGAGGGACAACCGGGGAGCTGTTTTTT. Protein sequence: CSSSPFGGGTTGELFF.

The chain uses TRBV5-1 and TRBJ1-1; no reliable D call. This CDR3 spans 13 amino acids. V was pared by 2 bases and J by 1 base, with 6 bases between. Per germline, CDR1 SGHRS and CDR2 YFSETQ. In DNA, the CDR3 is TGCGCCAGCAGCTTTCGCGAGAACACTGAAGCTTTCTTT. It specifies CASSFRENTEAFF.

This chain's CDR3 is CASSLRLAGSEQFF. The CDR3 coding sequence is TGCGCCAGCAGCTTGAGGCTAGCGGGATCTGAGCAGTTCTTC. The genes are TRBV5-1 and TRBJ2-1; the match to TRBD2 covers 9 bases. Germline CDR1 reads SGHRS; CDR2 reads YFSETQ. V dropped 1 base and J dropped 9; count of bases not matched to a gene: 5. The CDR3 loop spans 14 amino acids.

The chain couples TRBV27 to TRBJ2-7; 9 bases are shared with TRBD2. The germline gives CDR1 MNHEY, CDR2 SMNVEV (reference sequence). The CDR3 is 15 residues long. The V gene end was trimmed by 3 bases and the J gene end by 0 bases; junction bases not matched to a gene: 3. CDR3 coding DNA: TGTGCCAGCAGTTTTCTGCGGGAGGGCTCCTACGAGCAGTACTTC. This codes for CASSFLREGSYEQYF.

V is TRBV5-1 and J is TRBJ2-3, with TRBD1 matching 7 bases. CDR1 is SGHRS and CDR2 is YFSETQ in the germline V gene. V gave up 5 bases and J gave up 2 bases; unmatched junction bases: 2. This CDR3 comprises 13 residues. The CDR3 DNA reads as TGCGCCAGCAGGGACAGGTTCACAGATACGCAGTATTTT. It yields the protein CASRDRFTDTQYF.

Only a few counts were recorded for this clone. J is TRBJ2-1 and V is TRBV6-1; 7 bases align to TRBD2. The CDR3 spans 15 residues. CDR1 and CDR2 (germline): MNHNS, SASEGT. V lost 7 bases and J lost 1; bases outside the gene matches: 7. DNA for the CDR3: TGTGCCAGCACCGTAGGGAGGGTATCCTACAATGAGCAGTTCTTC. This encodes CASTVGRVSYNEQFF.

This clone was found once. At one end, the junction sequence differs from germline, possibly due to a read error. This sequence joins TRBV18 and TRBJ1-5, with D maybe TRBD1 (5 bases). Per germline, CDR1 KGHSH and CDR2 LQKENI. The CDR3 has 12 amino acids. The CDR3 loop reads CASSPLDGGGDF. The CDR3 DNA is TGTGCCAGCTCACCATTAGACGGGGGAGGTGATTTT.

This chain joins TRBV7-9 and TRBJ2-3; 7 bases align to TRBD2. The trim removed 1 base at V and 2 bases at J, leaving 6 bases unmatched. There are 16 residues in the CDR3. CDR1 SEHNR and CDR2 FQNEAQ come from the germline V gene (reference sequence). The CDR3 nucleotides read TGTGCCAGCAGCTTAGTCCGGGGGGAGGTCACAGATACGCAGTATTTT. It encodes CASSLVRGEVTDTQYF.

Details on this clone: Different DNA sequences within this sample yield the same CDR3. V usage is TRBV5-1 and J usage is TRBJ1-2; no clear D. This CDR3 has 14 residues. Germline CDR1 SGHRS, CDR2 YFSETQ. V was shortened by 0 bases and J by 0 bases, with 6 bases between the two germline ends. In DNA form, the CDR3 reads TGCGCCAGCAGCTTGGAGAGAGCTAACTATGGCTACACCTTC. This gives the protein CASSLERANYGYTF.

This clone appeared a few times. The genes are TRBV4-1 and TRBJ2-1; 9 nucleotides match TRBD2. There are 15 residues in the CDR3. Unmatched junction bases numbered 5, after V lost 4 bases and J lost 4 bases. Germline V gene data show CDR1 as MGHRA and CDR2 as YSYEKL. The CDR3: CASSLTSGQYNEQFF. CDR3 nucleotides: TGCGCCAGCAGCCTGACTAGCGGACAATACAATGAGCAGTTCTTC.

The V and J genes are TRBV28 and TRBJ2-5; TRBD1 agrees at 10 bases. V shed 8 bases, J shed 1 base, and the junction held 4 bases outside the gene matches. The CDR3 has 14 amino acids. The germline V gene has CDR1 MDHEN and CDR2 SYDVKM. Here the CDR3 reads CASGQGVGQETQYF. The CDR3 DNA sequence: TGTGCCAGCGGACAGGGGGTGGGCCAAGAGACCCAGTACTTC.

For the CDR3, the DNA is TGTGCCAGCTCACGGACGACAGGGGCGAACACTGAAGCTTTCTTT. It encodes CASSRTTGANTEAFF. V is TRBV18 and J is TRBJ1-1; TRBD1 matches 8 bases. V lost 4 bases to trimming and J lost 1 base; unmatched junction nucleotides: 5. Per the germline V gene, CDR1 is KGHSH and CDR2 is LQKENI. The CDR3 consists of 15 residues.

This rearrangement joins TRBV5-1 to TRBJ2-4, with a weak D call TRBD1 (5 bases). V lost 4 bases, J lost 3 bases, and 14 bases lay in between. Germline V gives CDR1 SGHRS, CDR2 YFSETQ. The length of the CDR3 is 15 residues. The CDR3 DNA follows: TGCGCCAGCAGCACAGCCCAGGGTGTCAAAAACATTCAGTACTTC. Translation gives CASSTAQGVKNIQYF.

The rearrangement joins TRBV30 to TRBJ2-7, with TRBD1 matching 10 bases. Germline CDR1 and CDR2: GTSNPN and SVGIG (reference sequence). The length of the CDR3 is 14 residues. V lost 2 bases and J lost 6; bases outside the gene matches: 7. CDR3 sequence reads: CAWSPGTGVGEQYF. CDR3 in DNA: TGTGCCTGGAGTCCCGGGACAGGGGTCGGCGAGCAGTACTTC. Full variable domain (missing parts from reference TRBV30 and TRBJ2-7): SQTIHQWPATLVQPVGSPLSLECTVEGTSNPNLYWYRQAAGRGLQLLFYSVGIGQISSEVPQNLSASRPQDRQFILSSKKLLLSDSGFYLCAWSPGTGVGEQYFGPGTRLTVT.

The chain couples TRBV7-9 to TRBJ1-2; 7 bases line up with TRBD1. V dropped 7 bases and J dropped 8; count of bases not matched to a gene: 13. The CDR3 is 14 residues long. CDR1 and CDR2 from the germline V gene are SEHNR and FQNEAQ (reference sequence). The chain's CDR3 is CASILIGGVYGYTF. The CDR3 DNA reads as TGTGCCAGCATCCTAATAGGGGGCGTATACGGCTACACCTTC.

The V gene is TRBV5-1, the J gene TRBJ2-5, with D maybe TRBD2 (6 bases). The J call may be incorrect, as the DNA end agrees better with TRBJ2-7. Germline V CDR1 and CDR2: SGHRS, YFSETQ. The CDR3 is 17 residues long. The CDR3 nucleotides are TGCGCCAGCAGCTTGAGTTTCGGGGGACTGAACTCCTACGAGCAGTACTTC. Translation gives CASSLSFGGLNSYEQYF.

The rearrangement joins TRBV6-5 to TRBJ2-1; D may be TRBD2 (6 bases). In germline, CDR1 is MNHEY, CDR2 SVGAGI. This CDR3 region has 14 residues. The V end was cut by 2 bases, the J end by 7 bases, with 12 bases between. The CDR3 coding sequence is TGTGCCAGCAGTTACGGGGGGACTTCAAATGAGCAGTTCTTC. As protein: CASSYGGTSNEQFF.

In nucleotides, the CDR3 is TGTGCCAGCAGTTTAACCACCAAGACAGGGGGCTACACCTTC. This sequence encodes CASSLTTKTGGYTF. This sequence joins TRBV28 and TRBJ1-2; 7 bases match TRBD1. CDR3 size: 14 residues. Losses at the gene ends were 2 bases for V and 8 bases for J; bases not matched to a gene: 8. The germline CDR1 and CDR2 sequences are MDHEN and SYDVKM.

The CDR3 is CASSLDAPGKRNTIYF. The CDR3 DNA follows: TGTGCCAGCAGCTTAGATGCCCCAGGAAAAAGGAACACCATATATTTT. The chain is built from TRBV11-2 and TRBJ1-3; D unresolved. This CDR3 is 16 amino acids long. Trimming pared 0 bases from V and 7 bases from J, leaving 16 bases between. CDR1 and CDR2 from the germline V gene are SGHAT and FQNNGV.

Here the CDR3 DNA reads TGTGCCAGCAGTACAGGGGAAGTAGAGAACACTGAAGCTTTCTTT. Its protein product is CASSTGEVENTEAFF. V usage is TRBV7-6 and J usage is TRBJ1-1, with 7 bases matching TRBD1. Germline V gene lookup returns CDR1 SGHVS and CDR2 FNYEAQ. V was pared by 6 bases and J by 1 base, with 8 bases of the junction left unmatched. This CDR3 is built from 15 residues.

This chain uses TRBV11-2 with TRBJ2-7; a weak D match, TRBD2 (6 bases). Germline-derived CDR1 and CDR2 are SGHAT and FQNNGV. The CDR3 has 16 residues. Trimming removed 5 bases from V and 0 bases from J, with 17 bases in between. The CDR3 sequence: CASSPHGGKGSYEQYF. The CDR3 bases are TGTGCCAGCAGCCCCCACGGAGGGAAGGGCTCCTACGAGCAGTACTTC.